The TCR beta chain described here comes from a study of shared clonotypes between healthy human individuals. Background on the study: Every donor yielded three CD4 naive, three CD4 memory, two CD8 naive and one CD8 memory plate.

Whole-study findings and limits: When naive CD4 clonotypes were compared across a handful of donors, about 4.9% were shared.

Investigators divided CD4+ cells into CD45RA+ naive and CD45RA-negative memory subsets. Worth noting for this clone: Antigen: not known.

TCRdb's table, derived via immunoSEQ multiplex PCR, lists solely in-frame clones and lacks some. Of over a million clones in the sample, approximately 78% are singletons; the top ten hold roughly 0.56%. The CDR3 consists of 14 residues. V was shortened by 6 bases and J by 5 bases, with 16 bases between the two germline ends. Germline V gene sequence: CDR1 LGHNA, CDR2 YNFKEQ. The TCR originated in a young man in good health. Some clones in this sample may be carry-over from other donors' samples. What was sequenced was memory CD4+ T cells from PBMCs. Noted subset: CD45RA-negative fraction. This chain joins TRBV4-2 and TRBJ2-5, with a weak D call TRBD2 (6 bases). The CDR3 DNA reads TGTGCCAGCAGACGCCTCCCGGGGGAGGAGACCCAGTACTTC. Translating gives CASRRLPGEETQYF.